This is a list of T cell receptor beta chains from one sample in a study of shared clonotypes between healthy human individuals. Only in-frame clones appear in the TCRdb table, and some are missing; sequencing was by immunoSEQ multiplex PCR. The table shows roughly 300,000 clones, with about 73% occurring only once. The sequenced material came from memory CD4+ T cells sorted from blood. The receptor source for this set is a man aged 25-40 years in good health. The conserved cysteine and the conserved F or W are not part of the CDR3 here.

TRBJ2-5 | TRBV10-1 | ASSPGGETQY
TRBJ2-2 | TRBV4-3 | ASSQVLRAGGPTGELF
TRBJ2-7 | TRBV25-1 | ASSGMISYEQY
TRBJ2-6 | TRBV18 | ASSPMTSGANVLT
TRBJ2-1 | TRBV5-1 | ASRPLPGGPYNEQF
TRBJ2-7 | TRBV7-3 | ASSSRNEQY
TRBJ1-1 | TRBV11-2 | ASSLGHGRDEAF
TRBJ2-3 | TRBV5-6 | ASSLRERDTQY
TRBJ1-3 | TRBV11-2 | ASSSSVLSGNTIY
TRBJ2-2 | TRBV7-9 | ASSSRTWTSGELF
TRBJ2-6 | TRBV5-4 | ASSFPIAGGANVLT
TRBJ1-1 | TRBV2 | ASSELWGGTEAF
TRBJ1-5 | TRBV30 | AWTQSRNQPQH
TRBJ2-7 | TRBV5-5 | ASSLSLQTSSYEQY
TRBJ1-4 | TRBV28 | ASSAPPRRGDEKLF
TRBJ2-7 | TRBV18 | ASSPRLGELNEQY
TRBJ2-1 | TRBV7-9 | ASSLGLRTSGITEQF
TRBJ2-2 | TRBV5-1 | ASTAGQGVGELF
TRBJ1-5 | TRBV25-1 | ASSETNGGQPQH
TRBJ1-5 | TRBV7-2 | ASSSRQGMVQPQH